These T cell receptor beta chains were read from a single sample in a study of OX40 agonist ivuxolimab in advanced cancers. The assay was immunoSEQ multiplex PCR, and TCRdb's table has in-frame clones only and misses some. This sample has roughly 110,000 clones; less than 95% occur once, and the top ten carry 1.2%. Sequencing was performed on CD4+ or CD8+ T cells sorted from blood, taken in a trial of the OX40 agonist ivuxolimab. The receptors were gathered from an adult with an advanced solid tumor such as melanoma, head and neck, liver or kidney cancer. CDR3s include the opening cysteine and the closing phenylalanine or tryptophan.

v_gene,j_gene,CDR3aa
TRBV19,TRBJ1-2,CASSIGWGGSGYTF
TRBV28,TRBJ2-1,CASSLATSGSYNEQFF
TRBV18,TRBJ2-5,CASSPLAGETQYF
TRBV27,TRBJ2-2,CASSLATGTVTGELFF
TRBV27,TRBJ2-7,CASSQRWTSGSHGVYEQYF
TRBV28,TRBJ2-7,CASSPPPRYEQYF
TRBV5-1,TRBJ2-4,CASSPDRLAGGNIQYF
TRBV29-1,TRBJ1-5,CSVVSSHSNQPQHF
TRBV7-2,TRBJ2-3,CASSLVGRRTDTQYF
TRBV5-1,NA,CASSLEAPGREQYF
TRBV4-3,TRBJ2-5,CASSQHRGAETQYF
TRBV4-2,TRBJ2-1,CASSQDRRDRGQDEQFF